The rows below give T cell receptor beta chains drawn from one sample of a study of regulatory T cells in long-lasting Graves disease. TCRdb re-called the multiplex PCR reads with MiXCR, one entry per CDR3 protein. The repertoire holds about 460,000 distinct CDR3 sequences, with 20% to 25% as singletons. The sequences come from peripheral blood mononuclear cells (PBMCs), collected when the disease was refractory, from a patient treated with antithyroid drugs. Receptor source: a female donor with Graves disease. CDR3s include the opening cysteine and the closing phenylalanine or tryptophan. D genes are given only for firm matches. Clone size appears in some rows only: once, few, many, or a class for an expanded clone.

J gene,D gene,V gene,clone size,CDR3 protein,CDR3 DNA
TRBJ2-7,TRBD2,TRBV20-1,few,CSASRGTSSYEQYF,TGCAGTGCTAGCCGCGGGACTAGCTCCTACGAGCAGTACTTC
TRBJ1-5,-,TRBV12-3/TRBV12-4,many,CASSFGRGSSNQPQHF,TGTGCCAGCAGTTTTGGAAGGGGGAGCAGCAATCAGCCCCAGCATTTT
TRBJ2-7,TRBD1,TRBV9,many,CASSVTGGMDEQYF,TGTGCCAGCAGCGTAACAGGGGGCATGGACGAGCAGTACTTC
TRBJ1-4,-,TRBV28,many,CASSLTSATNEKLFF,TGTGCCAGCAGCTTGACAAGTGCAACTAATGAAAAACTGTTTTTT
TRBJ2-2,-,TRBV7-3,-,CASSFSALSTGELLF,TGTGCCAGCAGCTTCTCTGCCCTGAGCACCGGGGAGCTGCTTTTT
TRBJ1-5,TRBD1,TRBV27,many,CASSPGTGNRPQHF,TGTGCCAGCAGTCCAGGGACAGGAAACAGGCCCCAGCATTTT
TRBJ2-2,TRBD1,TRBV6-5,-,CASSYLMDRTNTGELFF,TGTGCCAGCAGTTACCTGATGGACAGGACGAACACCGGGGAGCTGTTTTTT
TRBJ1-5,-,TRBV19,few,CASSINPNQPQHF,TGTGCCAGTAGTATCAATCCGAATCAGCCCCAGCATTTT
TRBJ2-7,-,TRBV6-1,many,CASTLPRVSSEQYF,TGTGCCAGCACCTTACCCAGGGTTTCCTCCGAGCAGTACTTC
TRBJ2-1,TRBD1,TRBV11-2,few,CASSGLSGQAYNQQFF,TGTGCCAGCAGCGGGCTTTCTGGACAGGCATACAATCAGCAGTTCTTC
TRBJ2-1,TRBD2,TRBV19,once,CASSGRGAGISYNEQFF,TGTGCCAGTAGTGGTCGTGGAGCGGGAATTTCCTACAATGAGCAGTTCTTC
TRBJ2-7,-,TRBV28,many,CASTAGMGEYEQYF,TGTGCCAGCACCGCAGGGATGGGGGAATACGAGCAGTACTTC